This is a list of T cell receptor beta chains from one sample in a study of blood T cell repertoires in COVID-19. TCRdb's table, derived via immunoSEQ multiplex PCR, lists solely in-frame clones and lacks some. The sample records approximately 89,000 clones, approximately 92% being singletons. Sequences were obtained from peripheral blood. The receptors originated from a woman aged 55-70 years with active COVID-19. Both conserved end residues are part of each CDR3. A D gene is named only where the DNA matches it firmly. Expanded clones get a size class; other rows say once, few or many, or leave the size out.

CDR3nt | CDR3aa | j_gene | len | v_gene | abundance | d_gene
TGTGCCACCAGTGGCGGGACAGGGTTATCAACTAATGAAAAACTGTTTTTT | CATSGGTGLSTNEKLFF | TRBJ1-4 | 17 | TRBV24-1 | NA | TRBD1
TGTGCCAGCAGCTTGGTTCGGGAGACCCAGTACTTC | CASSLVRETQYF | TRBJ2-5 | 12 | TRBV5-4 | NA | NA
TGTGCCAGCAGCTCTCCAGGGGGAGACACCGGGGAGCTGTTTTTT | CASSSPGGDTGELFF | TRBJ2-2 | 15 | TRBV5-4 | NA | TRBD1
TGTGCCAGCAGTCTGGGACTAGCGGTTAGCTCCTACAATGAGCAGTTCTTC | CASSLGLAVSSYNEQFF | TRBJ2-1 | 17 | TRBV2 | NA | TRBD2
TGTGCCAGCAGGCCAGGGAACAGCGACGAGCAGTACTTC | CASRPGNSDEQYF | TRBJ2-7 | 13 | TRBV7-9 | NA | NA
TGTGCCAGCAGTGAACCCCGGGTGGATAATTCACCCCTCCACTTT | CASSEPRVDNSPLHF | TRBJ1-6 | 15 | TRBV6-1 | NA | NA
TGTGCCAGCAGTACTAGCGTCAGTCCGGAGCAGTACTTC | CASSTSVSPEQYF | TRBJ2-7 | 13 | TRBV12-3/TRBV12-4 | NA | TRBD2
TGTGCCAGCAGCGTAGGCTCCGGCGGGGGGAACACCGGGGAGCTGTTTTTT | CASSVGSGGGNTGELFF | TRBJ2-2 | 17 | TRBV9 | NA | TRBD2
TGTGCCAGCAGCCAAGGCGGGACAGGGGGATACGAGCAGTACTTC | CASSQGGTGGYEQYF | TRBJ2-7 | 15 | TRBV14 | NA | TRBD1
TGTGCCAGCAGTTTAGGATACAGGGGGCGCGTCCATGAGCAGTTCTTC | CASSLGYRGRVHEQFF | TRBJ2-1 | 16 | TRBV28 | NA | TRBD1
TGTGCCAGTAGCGAAGTTTTCCGGGACAGGGGTAACAATGAGCAGTTCTTC | CASSEVFRDRGNNEQFF | TRBJ2-1 | 17 | TRBV19 | once | TRBD1
TGCGCCAGCAGCTTGGGCGGGAGATCCTACAATGAGCAGTTCTTC | CASSLGGRSYNEQFF | TRBJ2-1 | 15 | TRBV5-1 | NA | TRBD2
TGCGCCAGCAGCCAAGTCCCAGGAAGCCTCGCCAGTGGCTACAATGAGCAGTTCTTC | CASSQVPGSLASGYNEQFF | TRBJ2-1 | 19 | TRBV4-3 | NA | NA
TGTGCCAGCTCACAGGGACTAGCGGGGGAGACCCAGTACTTC | CASSQGLAGETQYF | TRBJ2-5 | 14 | TRBV18 | NA | TRBD2
TGTGCCAGCAGCAAGGGACAGGGGAGCAATCAGCCCCAGCATTTT | CASSKGQGSNQPQHF | TRBJ1-5 | 15 | TRBV21-1 | NA | NA
TGTGCCAGTAGTATATGGCAGGATAGTGAAAAACTGTTTTTT | CASSIWQDSEKLFF | TRBJ1-4 | 14 | TRBV19 | NA | NA
TGTGCCAGCAGTTACGAGCGGACAGGGAATGGCTACACCTTC | CASSYERTGNGYTF | TRBJ1-2 | 14 | TRBV6-2/TRBV6-3 | NA | TRBD1
TGTGCCAGCAGCTTAGTCGGGGAAGCTCTAGCCAAAAACATTCAGTACTTC | CASSLVGEALAKNIQYF | TRBJ2-4 | 17 | TRBV7-2 | NA | NA
TGTGCCAGCAAGACGGTTGAGGGGGGGTCCTACGAGCAGTACTTC | CASKTVEGGSYEQYF | TRBJ2-7 | 15 | TRBV6-5 | NA | NA
TGTGCCAGCAGTGAAGCGCAGGGTAGGTTCACTGAAGCTTTCTTT | CASSEAQGRFTEAFF | TRBJ1-1 | 15 | TRBV2 | NA | NA
TGTGCCAGCAGCCAAGCCAGTTGGGCAGCAGTCTATGGCTACACCTTC | CASSQASWAAVYGYTF | TRBJ1-2 | 16 | TRBV3-1/TRBV3-2 | NA | NA
TGCGCCAGCAGCTTGAGGCAGGGGGCGTTGGATGAGCAGTTCTTC | CASSLRQGALDEQFF | TRBJ2-1 | 15 | TRBV5-1 | NA | TRBD1
TGCGCCAGCAGCTTGGAAGGGACAGGGGCGTTTAACACTGAAGCTTTCTTT | CASSLEGTGAFNTEAFF | TRBJ1-1 | 17 | TRBV5-1 | NA | TRBD1
TGTGCCAGCAGCTTGTGGCAGGGTCCGACCTATGGCTACACCTTC | CASSLWQGPTYGYTF | TRBJ1-2 | 15 | TRBV5-4 | once | NA
TGTGCCAGCAGTTTCCCCCCAGGGAAGACCACCCAGTACTTC | CASSFPPGKTTQYF | TRBJ2-5 | 14 | TRBV28 | NA | NA
TGTGCCAGCAGTTTACTCGGGACAGGGAATCAGCCCCAGCATTTT | CASSLLGTGNQPQHF | TRBJ1-5 | 15 | TRBV28 | NA | TRBD1
TGTGCCAGCGGAAGGGGTAGGGAAGCTTTCTTT | CASGRGREAFF | TRBJ1-1 | 11 | TRBV7-2 | NA | NA